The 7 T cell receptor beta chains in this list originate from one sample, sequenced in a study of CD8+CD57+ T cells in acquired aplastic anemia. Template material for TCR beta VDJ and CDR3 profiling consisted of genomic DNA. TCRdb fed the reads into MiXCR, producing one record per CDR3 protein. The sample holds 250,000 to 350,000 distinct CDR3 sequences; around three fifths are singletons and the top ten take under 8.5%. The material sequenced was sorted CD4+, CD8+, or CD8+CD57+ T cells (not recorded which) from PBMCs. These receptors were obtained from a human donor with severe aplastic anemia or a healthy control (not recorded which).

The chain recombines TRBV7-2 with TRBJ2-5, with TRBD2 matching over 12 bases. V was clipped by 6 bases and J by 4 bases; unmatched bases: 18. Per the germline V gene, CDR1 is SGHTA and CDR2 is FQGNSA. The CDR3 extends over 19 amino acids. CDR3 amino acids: CASRELGRRLAGEGETQYF. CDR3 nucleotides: TGTGCCAGCAGAGAATTAGGTCGTCGACTAGCGGGGGAAGGAGAGACCCAGTACTTC. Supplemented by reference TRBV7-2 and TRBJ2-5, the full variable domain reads GAGVSQSPSNKVTEKGKDVELRCDPISGHTALYWYRQSLGQGLEFLIYFQGNSAPDKSGLPSDRFSAERTGGSVSTLTIQRTQQEDSAVYLCASRELGRRLAGEGETQYFGPGTRLLVL.

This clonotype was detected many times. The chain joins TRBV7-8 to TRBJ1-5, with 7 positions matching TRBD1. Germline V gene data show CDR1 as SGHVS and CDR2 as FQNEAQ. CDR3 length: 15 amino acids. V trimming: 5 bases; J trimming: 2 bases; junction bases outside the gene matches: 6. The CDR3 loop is CASSRGTGGNQPQHF. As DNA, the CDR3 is TGTGCCAGCAGCCGAGGTACAGGGGGCAATCAGCCCCAGCATTTT.

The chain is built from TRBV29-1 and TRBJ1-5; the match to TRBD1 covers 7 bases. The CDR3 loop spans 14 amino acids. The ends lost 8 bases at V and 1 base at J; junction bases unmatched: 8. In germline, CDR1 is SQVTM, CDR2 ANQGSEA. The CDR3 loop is CSTSGTASNQPQHF. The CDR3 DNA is TGCAGCACCTCCGGGACAGCCAGCAATCAGCCCCAGCATTTT.

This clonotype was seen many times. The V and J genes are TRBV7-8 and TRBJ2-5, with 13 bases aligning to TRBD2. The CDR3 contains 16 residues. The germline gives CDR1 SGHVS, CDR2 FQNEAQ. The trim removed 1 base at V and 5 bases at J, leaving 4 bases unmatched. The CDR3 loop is CASSLGLAGGMETQYF. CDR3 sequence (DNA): TGTGCCAGCAGCTTAGGACTAGCGGGGGGTATGGAGACCCAGTACTTC.

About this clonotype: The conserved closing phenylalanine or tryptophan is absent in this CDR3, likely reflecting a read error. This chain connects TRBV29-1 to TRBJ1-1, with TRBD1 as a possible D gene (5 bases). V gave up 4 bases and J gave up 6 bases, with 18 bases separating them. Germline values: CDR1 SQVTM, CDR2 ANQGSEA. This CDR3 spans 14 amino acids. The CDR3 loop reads CSVVLGGNWAEAFS. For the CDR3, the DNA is TGCAGCGTTGTCCTTGGGGGAAATTGGGCTGAAGCTTTCTCT.

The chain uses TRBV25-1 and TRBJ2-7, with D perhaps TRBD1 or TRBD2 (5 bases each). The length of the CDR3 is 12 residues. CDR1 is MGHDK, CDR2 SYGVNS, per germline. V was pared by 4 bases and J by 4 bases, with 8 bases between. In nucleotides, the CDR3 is TGTGCCAGCAGTGCAGGGAGATACGAGCAGTACTTC. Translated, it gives CASSAGRYEQYF.

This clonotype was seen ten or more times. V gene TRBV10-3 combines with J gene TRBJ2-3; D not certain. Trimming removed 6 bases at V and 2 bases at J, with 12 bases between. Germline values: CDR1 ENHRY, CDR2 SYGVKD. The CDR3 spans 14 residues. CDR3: CAIRNSLDTDTQYF. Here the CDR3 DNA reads TGTGCCATCAGGAACTCTCTAGACACAGATACGCAGTATTTT.